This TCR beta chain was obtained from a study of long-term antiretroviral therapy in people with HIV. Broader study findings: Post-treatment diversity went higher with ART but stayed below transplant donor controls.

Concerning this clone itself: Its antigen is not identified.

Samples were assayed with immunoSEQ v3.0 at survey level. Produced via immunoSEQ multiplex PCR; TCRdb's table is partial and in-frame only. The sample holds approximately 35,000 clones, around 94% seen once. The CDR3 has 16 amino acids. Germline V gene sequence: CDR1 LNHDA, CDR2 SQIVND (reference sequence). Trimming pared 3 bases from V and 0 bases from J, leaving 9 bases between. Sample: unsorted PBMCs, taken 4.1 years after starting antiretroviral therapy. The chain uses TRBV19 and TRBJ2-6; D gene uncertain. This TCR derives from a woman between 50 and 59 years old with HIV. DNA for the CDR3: TGTGCCAGTAGTATTATTAGCAACTCTGGGGCCAACGTCCTGACTTTC. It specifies CASSIISNSGANVLTF.